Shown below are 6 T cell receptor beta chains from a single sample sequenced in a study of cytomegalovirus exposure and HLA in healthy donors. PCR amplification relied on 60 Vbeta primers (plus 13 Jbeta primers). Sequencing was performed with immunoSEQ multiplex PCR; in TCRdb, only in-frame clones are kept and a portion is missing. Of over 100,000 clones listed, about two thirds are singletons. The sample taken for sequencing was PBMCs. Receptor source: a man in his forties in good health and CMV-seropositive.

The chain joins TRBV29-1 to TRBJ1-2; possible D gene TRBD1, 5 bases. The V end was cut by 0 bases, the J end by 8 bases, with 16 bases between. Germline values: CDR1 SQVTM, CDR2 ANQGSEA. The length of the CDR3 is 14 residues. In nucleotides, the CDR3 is TGCAGCGTTGAAGATTCCCAGGGCCGAGGCGGCTACACCTTC. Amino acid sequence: CSVEDSQGRGGYTF.

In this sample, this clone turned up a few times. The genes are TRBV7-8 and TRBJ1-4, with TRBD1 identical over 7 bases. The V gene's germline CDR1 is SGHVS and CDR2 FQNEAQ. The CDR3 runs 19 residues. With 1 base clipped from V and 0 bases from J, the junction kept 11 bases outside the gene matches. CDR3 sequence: CASSLGPRTGKPTNEKLFF. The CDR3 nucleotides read TGTGCCAGCAGCTTAGGCCCCAGGACAGGCAAACCAACTAATGAAAAACTGTTTTTT.

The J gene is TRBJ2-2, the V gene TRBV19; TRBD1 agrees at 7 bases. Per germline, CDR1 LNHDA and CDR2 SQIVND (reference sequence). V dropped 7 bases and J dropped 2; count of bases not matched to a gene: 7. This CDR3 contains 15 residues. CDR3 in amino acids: CASTLDRSNTGELFF. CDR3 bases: TGTGCCAGTACCCTGGACAGGTCAAACACCGGGGAGCTGTTTTTT.

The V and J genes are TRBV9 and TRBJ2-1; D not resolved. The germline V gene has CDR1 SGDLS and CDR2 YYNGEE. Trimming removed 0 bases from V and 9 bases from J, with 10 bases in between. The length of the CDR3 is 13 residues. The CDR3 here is CASSVGSSGEQFF. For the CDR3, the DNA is TGTGCCAGCAGCGTAGGAAGTTCGGGTGAGCAGTTCTTC.

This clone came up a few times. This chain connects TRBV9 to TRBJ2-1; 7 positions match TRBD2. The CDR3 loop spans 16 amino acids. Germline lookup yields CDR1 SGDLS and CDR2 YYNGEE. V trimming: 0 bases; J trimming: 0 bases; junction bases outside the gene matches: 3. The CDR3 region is CASSVGGSSSYNEQFF. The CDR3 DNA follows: TGTGCCAGCAGCGTAGGCGGGAGTAGCTCCTACAATGAGCAGTTCTTC.

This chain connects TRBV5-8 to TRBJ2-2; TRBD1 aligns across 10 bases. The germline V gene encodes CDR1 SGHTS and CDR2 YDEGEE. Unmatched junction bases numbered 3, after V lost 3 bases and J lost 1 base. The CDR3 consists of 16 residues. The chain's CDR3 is CASSYRTGGNTGELFF. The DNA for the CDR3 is TGTGCCAGCAGCTACCGGACAGGGGGGAACACCGGGGAGCTGTTTTTT.